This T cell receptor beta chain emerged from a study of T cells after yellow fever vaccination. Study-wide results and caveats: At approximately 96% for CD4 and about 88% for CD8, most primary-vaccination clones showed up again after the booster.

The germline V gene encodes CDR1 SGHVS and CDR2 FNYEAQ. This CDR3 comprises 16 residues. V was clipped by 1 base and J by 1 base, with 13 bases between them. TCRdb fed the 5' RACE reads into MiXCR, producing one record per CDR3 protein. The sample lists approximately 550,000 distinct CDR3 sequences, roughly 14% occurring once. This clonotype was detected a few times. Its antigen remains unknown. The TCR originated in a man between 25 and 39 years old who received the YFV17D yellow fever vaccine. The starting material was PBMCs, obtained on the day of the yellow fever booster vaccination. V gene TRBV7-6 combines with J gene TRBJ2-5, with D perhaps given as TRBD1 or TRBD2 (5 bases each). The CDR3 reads CASSLEGYGGQETQYF. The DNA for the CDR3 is TGTGCCAGCAGCTTAGAGGGGTACGGAGGCCAAGAGACCCAGTACTTC.